The clone carrying this T cell receptor beta chain came up many times. Antigen unknown. The data stem from a study of CD8 T cells in ankylosing spondylitis. Notes on the study in general: Existing reports had already noted some motif variants in reactive arthritis synovial fluid and blood. Disease-linked clones displayed a CD8+ phenotype and appeared relatively rarely in peripheral blood. It was reported that disease-linked clones were significantly enriched in matched ankylosing spondylitis synovial fluid.

The authors made TCR beta libraries by quantitative 5'-RACE with molecular barcodes. MiXCR was run by TCRdb on the 5' RACE reads, yielding one entry per CDR3 protein. The data hold 220,000 or so distinct CDR3 sequences, with about 10% observed a single time. Germline CDR1 SGHTA, CDR2 FQGNSA. This CDR3 spans 15 amino acids. V lost 8 bases to trimming and J lost 0 bases, with 15 bases between them. Sequenced sample: blood, either unsorted or a sorted T cell fraction (not recorded which). This chain joins TRBV7-2 and TRBJ2-3; D could derive from TRBD1 or TRBD2 (7 bases each). This clonotype originated in a male donor with ankylosing spondylitis or in good health (not recorded which). CDR3: CASAGGAPSTDTQYF. The DNA of the CDR3 is TGTGCCAGCGCAGGGGGGGCCCCTAGCACAGATACGCAGTATTTT.